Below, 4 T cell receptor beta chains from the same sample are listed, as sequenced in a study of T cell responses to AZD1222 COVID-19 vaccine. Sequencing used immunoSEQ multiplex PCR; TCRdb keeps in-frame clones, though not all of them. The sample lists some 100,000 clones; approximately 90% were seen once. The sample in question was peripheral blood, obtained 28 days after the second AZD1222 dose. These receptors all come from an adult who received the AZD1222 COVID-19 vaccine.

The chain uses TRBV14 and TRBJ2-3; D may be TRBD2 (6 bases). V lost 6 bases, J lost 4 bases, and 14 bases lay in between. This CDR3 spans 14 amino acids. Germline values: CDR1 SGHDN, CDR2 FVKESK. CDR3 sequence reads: CASRSGTDADTQYF. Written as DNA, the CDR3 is TGTGCCAGCAGATCAGGGACTGACGCAGATACGCAGTATTTT. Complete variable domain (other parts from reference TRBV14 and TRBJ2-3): EAGVTQFPSHSVIEKGQTVTLRCDPISGHDNLYWYRRVMGKEIKFLLHFVKESKQDESGMPNNRFLAERTGGTYSTLKVQPAELEDSGVYFCASRSGTDADTQYFGPGTRLTVL.

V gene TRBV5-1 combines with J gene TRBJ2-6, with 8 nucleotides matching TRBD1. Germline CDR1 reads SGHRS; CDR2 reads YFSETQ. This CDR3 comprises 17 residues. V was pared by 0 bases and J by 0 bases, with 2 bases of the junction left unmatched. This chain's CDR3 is CASSLGDRLSGANVLTF. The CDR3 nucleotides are TGCGCCAGCAGCTTGGGGGACAGGCTCTCTGGGGCCAACGTCCTGACTTTC.

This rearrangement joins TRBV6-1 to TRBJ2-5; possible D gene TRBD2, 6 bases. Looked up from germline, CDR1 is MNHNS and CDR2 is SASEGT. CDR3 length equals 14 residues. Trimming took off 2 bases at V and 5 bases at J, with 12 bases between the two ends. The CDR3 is CASSETGVWETQYF. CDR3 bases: TGTGCCAGCAGTGAAACGGGGGTGTGGGAGACCCAGTACTTC.

Written as DNA, the CDR3 is TGTGCCAGCAGCTTAGGCGGGCAGGGTGGCAGCTACACCTTC. Residues: CASSLGGQGGSYTF. V gene TRBV7-9 combines with J gene TRBJ1-2; D may be TRBD1 (5 bases). The germline V gene encodes CDR1 SEHNR and CDR2 FQNEAQ (reference sequence). Trimming stripped 1 base from V and 9 bases from J, with 15 bases between. The CDR3 runs to 14 residues.